This TCR beta chain was captured in a study of T cells after yellow fever vaccination. Germline V lookup: CDR1 SNHLY, CDR2 FYNNEI. The V and J ends lost 8 bases and 5 bases respectively, with 16 bases between them. CDR3 length equals 13 residues. One entry per CDR3 protein, called by TCRdb with MiXCR from the 5' RACE reads. Of around 300,000 distinct CDR3 sequences listed, 4% to 5.5% are singletons. The gene calls are TRBV2 and TRBJ2-7; TRBD1 is a possible D gene (6 bases). The TCR originated in a man younger than 30 who received the YFV17D yellow fever vaccine. This sample comprised PBMCs, obtained 15 days after the yellow fever booster vaccination. The CDR3, as DNA: TGTGCCAGCGAGCCTACAGGGATCCACGAGCAGTACTTC. As protein: CASEPTGIHEQYF.